These 28 T cell receptor beta chains share one sample of origin, sequenced in a study of graft-versus-host responses after intestinal transplantation. No cognate antigen is known for these TCRs. Clones were sequenced by immunoSEQ multiplex PCR, and TCRdb holds only the in-frame ones, with some missing. Of fewer than 95,000 clones listed, about 92% are singletons. The starting material was unstimulated CD8+ T cells sorted from spleen or lymph node cells, obtained before intestinal transplant. These TCRs come from a human donor who received an intestinal transplant.

The gene calls are TRBV7-9 and TRBJ2-1, with TRBD2 matching over 7 bases. V shed 3 bases and J 5 bases; nucleotides not matched to a gene: 1. The CDR3 sequence is 13 residues long. CDR1 and CDR2 (germline): SEHNR, FQNEAQ (reference sequence). The CDR3 is CASSFRGDNEQFF. The CDR3 DNA follows: TGTGCCAGCAGCTTCCGGGGGGACAATGAGCAGTTCTTC. The whole variable domain, filled in from reference TRBV7-9 and TRBJ2-1, reads DTGVSQNPRHKITKRGQNVTFRCDPISEHNRLYWYRQTLGQGPEFLTYFQNEAQLEKSRLLSDRFSAERPKGSFSTLEIQRTEQGDSAMYLCASSFRGDNEQFFGPGTRLTVL.

This chain links TRBV6-5 with TRBJ1-2, with 9 bases identical to TRBD1. Trimming at V came to 6 bases and at J to 8 bases, leaving 10 bases not matched to a gene. The CDR3 loop spans 14 amino acids. CDR1 MNHEY and CDR2 SVGAGI come from the germline V gene. Written as DNA, the CDR3 is TGTGCCAGCAGATCACTACAGGGGGCGCGAGGCTACACCTTC. Its translation: CASRSLQGARGYTF.

A single count supports this clone. V usage is TRBV19 and J usage is TRBJ1-1, with D possibly TRBD1 on 5 matching bases. The CDR3 totals 14 residues. The V end lost 3 bases, the J end lost 4 bases, and 12 bases lay between the germline ends. CDR1 is LNHDA and CDR2 is SQIVND in the germline V gene (reference sequence). For the CDR3, the DNA is TGTGCCAGTAGTATTTCCGGGGGACCCACTGAAGCTTTCTTT. Translation gives CASSISGGPTEAFF.

J is TRBJ2-2 and V is TRBV7-2; possibly TRBD1 for D (5 bases). This CDR3 has 16 amino acids. Germline CDR1 SGHTA, CDR2 FQGNSA. V lost 7 bases and J 0 bases, leaving 15 bases between the germline ends. The CDR3 sequence: CASIRTPDTNTGELFF. The CDR3 DNA is TGTGCCAGCATCCGGACCCCGGACACGAACACCGGGGAGCTGTTTTTT.

The chain combines TRBV4-3 with TRBJ1-4; TRBD1 is a possible D gene (5 bases). This CDR3 contains 15 residues. The V gene's germline CDR1 is LGHNA and CDR2 YSLEER. Trimming cost V 0 bases and J 7 bases, with 12 bases left between them. CDR3 protein: CASSQDGGYGEKLFF. The CDR3 region has the DNA TGCGCCAGCAGCCAAGATGGGGGGTATGGTGAAAAACTGTTTTTT.

This chain links TRBV27 with TRBJ2-1; possibly TRBD2 for D (5 bases). The V end lost 6 bases, the J end lost 0 bases, and 12 bases lay between the germline ends. In germline, CDR1 is MNHEY, CDR2 SMNVEV (reference sequence). The CDR3 runs to 15 residues. CDR3 in amino acids: CASRVGLSSYNEQFF. The CDR3 coding sequence is TGTGCCAGCAGGGTCGGACTGAGCTCCTACAATGAGCAGTTCTTC.

This chain connects TRBV6-5 to TRBJ2-1, with a tentative D call TRBD2 (6 bases). V gave up 6 bases and J gave up 4 bases, with 16 bases separating them. The CDR3 sequence is 15 residues long. Germline values: CDR1 MNHEY, CDR2 SVGAGI. The CDR3 region has the DNA TGTGCCAGCAGCCGCGCCGGGACTCCGTACAATGAGCAGTTCTTC. Encoded protein: CASSRAGTPYNEQFF.

The chain is built from TRBV11-1 and TRBJ2-5, with D maybe TRBD2 (6 bases). V dropped 8 bases and J dropped 4 bases, with 14 bases sitting between them. The CDR3 length is 13 residues. Germline V gene data show CDR1 as SGHAT and CDR2 as FQDESV (reference sequence). This chain's CDR3 is CASSVGGGETQYF. In DNA, the CDR3 is TGTGCCAGCTCTGTGGGGGGAGGAGAGACCCAGTACTTC.

The chain couples TRBV28 to TRBJ1-1, with 9 bases that match TRBD1. Germline V gene lookup returns CDR1 MDHEN and CDR2 SYDVKM. This CDR3 comprises 17 residues. V trimming: 9 bases; J trimming: 0 bases; junction bases outside the gene matches: 14. The CDR3 region is CASDLAGTGTMNTEAFF. The CDR3 nucleotides are TGTGCCAGTGACTTAGCCGGGACAGGGACAATGAACACTGAAGCTTTCTTT.

The V call is TRBV2, the J call TRBJ1-2, with a weak D call TRBD1 (5 bases). This CDR3 spans 13 amino acids. The germline V gene encodes CDR1 SNHLY and CDR2 FYNNEI. V was trimmed by 7 bases and J by 6 bases, leaving 15 bases between them. The CDR3 is CASMGQGMNGYTF. The CDR3 DNA reads as TGTGCCAGCATGGGGCAGGGAATGAATGGCTACACCTTC. Looking up the rest from reference TRBV2 and TRBJ1-2 gives the full variable domain: EPEVTQTPSHQVTQMGQEVILRCVPISNHLYFYWYRQILGQKVEFLVSFYNNEISEKSEIFDDQFSVERPDGSNFTLKIRSTKLEDSAMYFCASMGQGMNGYTFGSGTRLTVV.

This rearrangement joins TRBV4-3 to TRBJ2-7, with D perhaps TRBD1 (6 bases). This CDR3 is 16 amino acids long. The V gene lost 1 base and the J gene lost 4 bases, with 17 bases spanning the gap. CDR1 and CDR2 (germline): LGHNA, YSLEER. The chain's CDR3 is CASSQGSAAGAYEQYF. The CDR3 bases are TGCGCCAGCAGCCAAGGTTCAGCGGCAGGGGCTTACGAGCAGTACTTC.

The rearrangement links TRBV7-8 to TRBJ2-5; a possible D gene is TRBD1 (6 bases). The V end lost 1 base, the J end lost 0 bases, and 12 bases lay between the germline ends. The CDR3 contains 16 residues. Per the germline V gene, CDR1 is SGHVS and CDR2 is FQNEAQ. DNA of the CDR3: TGTGCCAGCAGCTTAGAGGGGGACCACTACCAAGAGACCCAGTACTTC. Translation: CASSLEGDHYQETQYF.

CDR3 residues: CASGGQGNEQFF. Written as DNA, the CDR3 is TGCGCCAGCGGTGGACAGGGTAATGAGCAGTTCTTC. V is TRBV5-1 and J is TRBJ2-1, with 8 bases that match TRBD1. In germline, CDR1 is SGHRS, CDR2 YFSETQ. V gave up 7 bases and J gave up 7 bases; unmatched junction bases: 4. The CDR3 has 12 residues.

This rearrangement joins TRBV6-1 to TRBJ2-7, with 9 bases that match TRBD1. This CDR3 has 20 amino acids. Germline V CDR1 and CDR2: MNHNS, SASEGT. V dropped 0 bases and J dropped 2; count of bases not matched to a gene: 17. The CDR3 region is CASSEASSGQGRIRTYEQYF. The CDR3, as DNA: TGTGCCAGCAGTGAAGCGTCATCGGGACAGGGTCGGATTCGCACCTACGAGCAGTACTTC.

This sequence joins TRBV14 and TRBJ2-1; tentative D call: TRBD2 (6 bases). The CDR3 has 16 residues. Deletions cut 0 bases from V and 7 bases from J, with 16 bases between. Per germline, CDR1 SGHDN and CDR2 FVKESK. DNA for the CDR3: TGTGCCAGCAGCCAAGATAAAGGCGGGGACCGTAATGAGCAGTTCTTC. Translation: CASSQDKGGDRNEQFF.

The rearrangement uses TRBV27 and TRBJ2-1; maybe TRBD2 (6 bases). The CDR3 has 17 amino acids. CDR1 and CDR2 (germline): MNHEY, SMNVEV (reference sequence). V dropped 8 bases and J dropped 2 bases, with 22 bases sitting between them. The chain's CDR3 is CASWGDRGDSPYNEQFF. CDR3 nucleotide sequence: TGTGCCAGCTGGGGGGATCGAGGCGACTCCCCCTACAATGAGCAGTTCTTC.

The rearrangement uses TRBV29-1 and TRBJ2-1, with 9 bases fitting TRBD1. J lost 2 bases, V lost 7 bases, and 6 bases had no gene match. The CDR3 is 14 amino acids. Germline V lookup: CDR1 SQVTM, CDR2 ANQGSEA. The CDR3 DNA reads TGCAGCGCCCTAAGGGACAGGGCCTACAATGAGCAGTTCTTC. Its protein product is CSALRDRAYNEQFF.

The J gene is TRBJ1-1, the V gene TRBV5-1; TRBD1 matches 9 bases. CDR1 SGHRS and CDR2 YFSETQ come from the germline V gene. V shed 0 bases, J shed 1 base, and the junction held 4 bases outside the gene matches. This CDR3 region has 16 residues. CDR3 sequence: CASSLAGTGPNTEAFF. The CDR3 DNA reads as TGCGCCAGCAGCTTGGCCGGGACAGGGCCGAACACTGAAGCTTTCTTT.

The V call is TRBV7-9, the J call TRBJ1-1; perhaps TRBD1 as D (6 bases). CDR1 is SEHNR, CDR2 FQNEAQ, per germline (reference sequence). There are 12 residues in the CDR3. Trimming took off 5 bases at V and 10 bases at J, with 14 bases between the two ends. The CDR3 nucleotides read TGTGCCAGCAGCGGGGGAGGGGGGCGAGCTTTCTTT. It specifies CASSGGGGRAFF.

This chain connects TRBV2 to TRBJ1-1; D perhaps matches TRBD1 (6 bases). This CDR3 is 14 amino acids long. From germline, CDR1 is SNHLY and CDR2 FYNNEI. Deletions cut 6 bases from V and 4 bases from J, with 15 bases between. The DNA of the CDR3 is TGTGCCAGCAGGGCGGGGGGCGGGAGCACTGAAGCTTTCTTT. Translated: CASRAGGGSTEAFF. The variable domain in full, with the rest retrieved from reference TRBV2 and TRBJ1-1, is EPEVTQTPSHQVTQMGQEVILRCVPISNHLYFYWYRQILGQKVEFLVSFYNNEISEKSEIFDDQFSVERPDGSNFTLKIRSTKLEDSAMYFCASRAGGGSTEAFFGQGTRLTVV.

The rearrangement links TRBV19 to TRBJ2-3; TRBD2 aligns across 14 bases. CDR3 size: 18 residues. The junction had 9 bases not matched to a gene; V was cut back by 6 bases and J by 1 base. Germline V lookup: CDR1 LNHDA, CDR2 SQIVND (reference sequence). Here the CDR3 DNA reads TGTGCCAGTAGCCCGACTAGCGGGGGGGTGTTGGGCACAGATACGCAGTATTTT. Encoded protein: CASSPTSGGVLGTDTQYF.

This chain uses TRBV19 with TRBJ2-7; tentative D call: TRBD1 (6 bases). Germline-derived CDR1 and CDR2 are LNHDA and SQIVND (reference sequence). The CDR3 totals 15 residues. Trimming took off 1 base at V and 6 bases at J, with 16 bases between the two ends. Here the CDR3 DNA reads TGTGCCAGTAGTATAGCCGGCTCCACAGGGATCGAGCAGTACTTC. Amino acids: CASSIAGSTGIEQYF.

The J gene is TRBJ2-1, the V gene TRBV4-3, with TRBD2 matching 9 bases. Trimming at V came to 1 base and at J to 8 bases, leaving 6 bases not matched to a gene. Per germline, CDR1 LGHNA and CDR2 YSLEER. There are 15 residues in the CDR3. The CDR3, as DNA: TGCGCCAGCAGCCAAGCTCGCGGGGGGGGATATGAGCAGTTCTTC. Translating gives CASSQARGGGYEQFF.

The chain recombines TRBV7-2 with TRBJ2-2, with TRBD2 identical over 11 bases. The ends lost 2 bases at V and 7 bases at J; junction bases unmatched: 6. Looked up from germline, CDR1 is SGHTA and CDR2 is FQGNSA. The CDR3 is 16 amino acids. Here the CDR3 reads CASSLLAGGTSGELFF. CDR3 sequence (DNA): TGTGCCAGCAGCTTACTAGCGGGGGGTACGAGCGGGGAGCTGTTTTTT.

V is TRBV5-8 and J is TRBJ2-3; the match to TRBD2 covers 7 bases. From germline, CDR1 is SGHTS and CDR2 YDEGEE. The CDR3 loop spans 15 amino acids. J lost 1 base, V lost 6 bases, and 8 bases had no gene match. The CDR3 protein is CASNLGGGRTDTQYF. The CDR3 coding sequence is TGTGCCAGCAATCTGGGGGGGGGACGCACAGATACGCAGTATTTT. The full variable domain, rest sourced from reference TRBV5-8 and TRBJ2-3, is EAGVTQSPTHLIKTRGQQATLRCSPISGHTSVYWYQQALGLGLQFLLWYDEGEERNRGNFPPRFSGRQFPNYSSELNVNALELEDSALYLCASNLGGGRTDTQYFGPGTRLTVL.

V usage is TRBV5-1 and J usage is TRBJ2-5; a weak D match, TRBD2 (5 bases). With 4 bases removed from V and 3 bases from J, the gap between germline ends came to 10 bases. The CDR3 loop spans 13 amino acids. CDR1 and CDR2 (germline): SGHRS, YFSETQ. CDR3 coding DNA: TGCGCCAGCAGCCTCATAGCGAAAGAGACCCAGTACTTC. Translated: CASSLIAKETQYF. The full variable domain, in which reference TRBV5-1 and TRBJ2-5 provide the parts outside the CDR3, is KAGVTQTPRYLIKTRGQQVTLSCSPISGHRSVSWYQQTPGQGLQFLFEYFSETQRNKGNFPGRFSGRQFSNSRSEMNVSTLELGDSALYLCASSLIAKETQYFGPGTRLLVL.

This clone was seen a handful of times. The J gene is TRBJ1-4, the V gene TRBV7-9; 8 bases are a match to TRBD1. In germline, CDR1 is SEHNR, CDR2 FQNEAQ (reference sequence). This CDR3 contains 16 residues. V shed 1 base, J shed 6 bases, and the junction held 7 bases outside the gene matches. The CDR3 region has the DNA TGTGCCAGCAGCTTAGTGGGGACAGGAAGGGATGAAAAACTGTTTTTT. Translation gives CASSLVGTGRDEKLFF.

The chain recombines TRBV30 with TRBJ1-5; 8 bases agree with TRBD1. The CDR3 sequence is 14 residues long. V lost 2 bases and J lost 11; bases outside the gene matches: 11. Per germline, CDR1 GTSNPN and CDR2 SVGIG (reference sequence). Here the CDR3 DNA reads TGTGCCTGGAGTTCGGGACAGGCCCCTATGACCCAGCATTTT. This codes for CAWSSGQAPMTQHF.